What follows are 4 T cell receptor beta chains derived from one specimen sequenced in a study of T cells after yellow fever vaccination. TCRdb reprocessed the 5' RACE reads via MiXCR and lists one record per CDR3 protein. The sample has a few hundred thousand distinct CDR3 sequences; about 7% are singletons. Specimen: CD4+ T cells sorted from PBMCs, collected on the day of the yellow fever booster vaccination. The source is a young man who received the YFV17D yellow fever vaccine.

This clonotype was counted between two and nine times. The chain combines TRBV5-4 with TRBJ2-1, with D uncertain. CDR3 length: 14 residues. Germline V gene lookup returns CDR1 SGHNT and CDR2 YYREEE (reference sequence). Trimming left V 5 bases short and J 6 bases short, with 15 bases between. CDR3 residues: CASSKAQMANEQFF. The CDR3 nucleotides read TGTGCCAGCAGTAAAGCTCAAATGGCCAATGAGCAGTTCTTC.

CDR3 in DNA: TGTGCTAGTGGTTCGGGACTAGCGGACAATGAGCAGTTCTTC. Protein: CASGSGLADNEQFF. V and J are TRBV12-5 and TRBJ2-1, with TRBD2 matching over 11 bases. Germline V gene data show CDR1 as LGHNT and CDR2 as FRNRAP. The length of the CDR3 is 14 residues. Trimming at V came to 4 bases and at J to 5 bases, leaving 1 base not matched to a gene. Based on the CDR3 plus reference TRBV12-5 and TRBJ2-1, the full variable domain is DARVTQTPRHKVTEMGQEVTMRCQPILGHNTVFWYRQTMMQGLELLAYFRNRAPLDDSGMPKDRFSAEMPDATLATLKIQPSEPRDSAVYFCASGSGLADNEQFFGPGTRLTVL.

The gene calls are TRBV14 and TRBJ1-2; 7 nucleotides agree with TRBD1. CDR1 and CDR2 from the germline V gene are SGHDN and FVKESK. The CDR3 is 15 amino acids. Unmatched junction bases numbered 6, after V lost 1 base and J lost 4 bases. The CDR3 nucleotides read TGTGCCAGCAGCCAAGTTCAGGGGGTCTTCTATGGCTACACCTTC. Amino acid sequence: CASSQVQGVFYGYTF. The full variable domain, in which reference TRBV14 and TRBJ1-2 provide the parts outside the CDR3, is EAGVTQFPSHSVIEKGQTVTLRCDPISGHDNLYWYRRVMGKEIKFLLHFVKESKQDESGMPNNRFLAERTGGTYSTLKVQPAELEDSGVYFCASSQVQGVFYGYTFGSGTRLTVV.

This clonotype was seen more than once but under ten times. This sequence joins TRBV30 and TRBJ2-3; D is possibly TRBD2 (5 bases). Germline assignment: CDR1 GTSNPN and CDR2 SVGIG (reference sequence). V was pared by 8 bases and J by 3 bases, with 27 bases between. This CDR3 is built from 17 residues. CDR3 nucleotides: TGTGCCAACCCTTGGGCGGAGGTTCAAAGTGGGACAGATACGCAGTATTTT. Protein product: CANPWAEVQSGTDTQYF.